The 32 T cell receptor beta chains listed next were all sequenced from one sample in a study of Ad26.COV2.S vaccination and SARS-CoV-2 variants. Profiled with immunoSEQ multiplex PCR; TCRdb holds only in-frame clones, not every one. The table shows about 350,000 clones, with roughly 90% occurring only once. The sample's treatment: roughly 19 received Ad26.COV2.S at low or high dose, single or two shots; roughly five received placebo; per-sample allocation not given. Specimen acquisition occurred on day 63 following the initial vaccine or placebo injection. The specimen comprised peripheral blood, sampled in a trial of Ad26.COV2.S vaccine versus placebo. The source is a person between 18 and 65 years old who received the Ad26.COV2.S COVID-19 vaccine or a placebo.

The rearrangement uses TRBV27 and TRBJ2-7; D may match TRBD1 or TRBD2 (5 bases each). Germline V gene lookup returns CDR1 MNHEY and CDR2 SMNVEV (reference sequence). Trimming pared 2 bases from V and 6 bases from J, leaving 14 bases between. CDR3 length equals 14 residues. The CDR3 DNA reads as TGTGCCAGCAGTTTACTGGGGGAAGGCGGCGAGCAGTACTTC. Its translation: CASSLLGEGGEQYF.

This clone appeared a single time. This rearrangement joins TRBV19 to TRBJ2-3; D is perhaps TRBD1 (6 bases). The CDR3 is 13 residues long. Per germline, CDR1 LNHDA and CDR2 SQIVND (reference sequence). Trimming took off 7 bases at V and 2 bases at J, with 10 bases between the two ends. Written as DNA, the CDR3 is TGTGCCAGTAACCAGGGGTTCACAGATACGCAGTATTTT. It is translated as CASNQGFTDTQYF.

The V and J genes are TRBV5-1 and TRBJ2-1; TRBD2 matches at 8 bases. CDR1 and CDR2 (germline): SGHRS, YFSETQ. The CDR3 length is 16 residues. Losses at the gene ends were 3 bases for V and 4 bases for J; bases not matched to a gene: 9. The CDR3 region has the DNA TGCGCCAGCAGCTCCGTGGTTGCGGGGGGATACAATGAGCAGTTCTTC. The encoded protein is CASSSVVAGGYNEQFF.

The rearrangement links TRBV15 to TRBJ2-1, with 7 bases matching TRBD2. Germline trimming cut 5 bases from V and 8 bases from J; bases unmatched to any gene: 12. Germline CDR1 LNHNV, CDR2 YYDKDF (reference sequence). This CDR3 contains 15 residues. CDR3 DNA: TGTGCCACCAGCGACCGGGACTACACGCGAGATGAGCAGTTCTTC. Its protein is CATSDRDYTRDEQFF.

The chain joins TRBV4-3 to TRBJ2-7; D is perhaps TRBD2 (6 bases). The ends were cut back, 1 base at V and 3 bases at J, with 13 bases in the middle. The CDR3 extends over 15 amino acids. Germline loops: CDR1 LGHNA, CDR2 YSLEER. The CDR3 nucleotides read TGCGCCAGCAGCCAAGCCCGGGGAGGTAACTACGAGCAGTACTTC. Protein sequence: CASSQARGGNYEQYF.

The chain couples TRBV5-6 to TRBJ2-7, with TRBD2 matching 9 bases. Germline lookup yields CDR1 SGHDT and CDR2 YYEEEE. The CDR3 runs 15 residues. J gave up 3 bases and V 0 bases, and 4 bases lay outside the gene matches. The CDR3: CASSLGLAAVYEQYF. CDR3 sequence (DNA): TGTGCCAGCAGCTTGGGACTAGCGGCCGTCTACGAGCAGTACTTC.

This clone was counted a single time. The rearrangement joins TRBV19 to TRBJ1-3, with D possibly being TRBD1 (5 bases). With 5 bases removed from V and 3 bases from J, the gap between germline ends came to 17 bases. Looked up from germline, CDR1 is LNHDA and CDR2 is SQIVND (reference sequence). The CDR3 runs 16 residues. CDR3 in amino acids: CASSHRDGLIGNTIYF. For the CDR3, the DNA is TGTGCCAGTAGTCACCGGGACGGACTGATTGGAAACACCATATATTTT.

V and J are TRBV4-1 and TRBJ2-7; 10 nucleotides match TRBD2. After removal of 1 base from V and 1 base from J, the junction contained 4 bases not matched to a gene. This CDR3 is built from 16 residues. The V gene's germline CDR1 is MGHRA and CDR2 YSYEKL. CDR3 bases: TGCGCCAGCAGCCAAGCCAGCGGGGGGGAGTCCTACGAGCAGTACTTC. Its translation is CASSQASGGESYEQYF.

The chain is built from TRBV6-5 and TRBJ1-1, with a weak D call TRBD1 (6 bases). Trimming took 7 bases from V and 7 from J, leaving 10 bases between them. The CDR3 consists of 11 residues. Per germline, CDR1 MNHEY and CDR2 SVGAGI. CDR3 residues: CASNREGEAFF. For the CDR3, the DNA is TGTGCCAGCAACAGGGAAGGTGAAGCTTTCTTT.

This clone was seen once. The chain joins TRBV19 to TRBJ1-4; possible D gene TRBD1, 6 bases. The germline CDR1 and CDR2 sequences are LNHDA and SQIVND (reference sequence). The CDR3 is 17 amino acids. V lost 5 bases to trimming and J lost 0 bases, with 16 bases between them. The CDR3: CASSPDRSHATNEKLFF. The CDR3 bases are TGTGCCAGTAGTCCAGACAGGAGTCATGCAACTAATGAAAAACTGTTTTTT. The full variable domain, its missing parts supplied by reference TRBV19 and TRBJ1-4, is DGGITQSPKYLFRKEGQNVTLSCEQNLNHDAMYWYRQDPGQGLRLIYYSQIVNDFQKGDIAEGYSVSREKKESFPLTVTSAQKNPTAFYLCASSPDRSHATNEKLFFGSGTQLSVL.

The chain links TRBV7-9 to TRBJ2-6, with D perhaps matching TRBD1 (6 bases). Trimming took 2 bases from V and 2 from J, leaving 7 bases between them. Germline loops: CDR1 SEHNR, CDR2 FQNEAQ (reference sequence). The CDR3 covers 15 residues. The DNA for the CDR3 is TGTGCCAGCAGCTTAACAGGGACTGGGGCCAACGTCCTGACTTTC. Its translation: CASSLTGTGANVLTF.

This chain links TRBV12-5 with TRBJ2-1; TRBD2 matches 11 bases. V was pared by 5 bases and J by 2 bases, with 8 bases of the junction left unmatched. Germline V gene sequence: CDR1 LGHNT, CDR2 FRNRAP. The CDR3 totals 17 residues. The CDR3 sequence: CASGRVTSGTTYNEQFF. In DNA, the CDR3 is TGTGCTAGTGGTAGGGTGACTAGCGGGACTACCTACAATGAGCAGTTCTTC.

V usage is TRBV28 and J usage is TRBJ1-1; maybe TRBD1 (5 bases). Trimming shortened V by 3 bases and J by 4 bases, and 12 bases separated the two germline ends. The CDR3 spans 14 residues. The germline CDR1 and CDR2 sequences are MDHEN and SYDVKM. The CDR3: CASSFGGRVTEAFF. In DNA form, the CDR3 reads TGTGCCAGCAGTTTTGGGGGAAGGGTCACTGAAGCTTTCTTT.

The V call is TRBV7-2, the J call TRBJ2-5; TRBD2 agrees at 13 bases. The CDR3 sequence is 17 residues long. CDR1 and CDR2 (germline): SGHTA, FQGNSA. With V trimmed by 4 bases and J by 4 bases, 9 bases remained unmatched. This CDR3 is CASSSGTSGVMGETQYF. As DNA, the CDR3 is TGTGCCAGCAGCTCCGGGACTAGCGGGGTTATGGGAGAGACCCAGTACTTC.

The CDR3 nucleotides are TGTGCCAGCAGGCCGGACAGGGGGCGAGGCTATGGCTACACCTTC. This translates into CASRPDRGRGYGYTF. The gene calls are TRBV28 and TRBJ1-2, with TRBD1 matching 11 bases. The CDR3 runs to 15 residues. V was clipped by 6 bases and J by 4 bases; unmatched bases: 7. Germline CDR1 and CDR2: MDHEN and SYDVKM.

This chain joins TRBV19 and TRBJ2-6, with unresolved D. Trimming cost V 1 base and J 0 bases, with 7 bases left between them. The germline V gene encodes CDR1 LNHDA and CDR2 SQIVND (reference sequence). This CDR3 has 16 residues. This CDR3 reads CASSIGEDSGANVLTF. The DNA of the CDR3 is TGTGCCAGTAGTATAGGGGAAGACTCTGGGGCCAACGTCCTGACTTTC.

The table lists this clone with a few counts. The V call is TRBV19, the J call TRBJ1-1, with D maybe TRBD1 (6 bases). Trimming removed 5 bases from V and 4 bases from J, with 26 bases in between. The germline CDR1 and CDR2 sequences are LNHDA and SQIVND (reference sequence). The CDR3 contains 18 residues. The CDR3 here is CASSPRAGADRRGTEAFF. The DNA of the CDR3 is TGTGCCAGTAGTCCTCGGGCAGGGGCCGATCGGAGAGGCACTGAAGCTTTCTTT.

J is TRBJ2-1 and V is TRBV20-1; 8 bases map to TRBD1. V lost 3 bases, J lost 3 bases, and 7 bases stayed unmatched. In germline, CDR1 is DFQATT, CDR2 SNEGSKA (reference sequence). The CDR3 sequence is 15 residues long. The CDR3 region is CSASDAGGNYNEQFF. CDR3 sequence (DNA): TGCAGTGCTAGTGATGCAGGGGGCAACTACAATGAGCAGTTCTTC.

This clone showed up just once. The rearrangement links TRBV5-1 to TRBJ2-2; 7 nucleotides line up with TRBD1. V shed 3 bases, J shed 1 base, and the junction held 3 bases outside the gene matches. Germline CDR1 is SGHRS and CDR2 is YFSETQ. This CDR3 has 15 residues. The CDR3 here is CASSSRTGNTGELFF. The CDR3 region has the DNA TGCGCCAGCAGCTCCCGGACAGGGAACACCGGGGAGCTGTTTTTT.

The chain couples TRBV9 to TRBJ1-1; D is perhaps TRBD1 (5 bases). V gave up 4 bases and J gave up 0 bases, with 13 bases separating them. CDR3 length: 15 amino acids. Germline V lookup: CDR1 SGDLS, CDR2 YYNGEE. The CDR3 is CASSPRGLMNTEAFF. CDR3 sequence (DNA): TGTGCCAGCAGCCCGCGGGGCTTAATGAACACTGAAGCTTTCTTT.

V gene TRBV7-2 combines with J gene TRBJ1-2; D unresolved. CDR1 is SGHTA and CDR2 is FQGNSA in the germline V gene. Trimming cost V 4 bases and J 2 bases, with 8 bases left between them. This CDR3 comprises 13 residues. The CDR3 reads CASSSGRNYGYTF. As DNA, the CDR3 is TGTGCCAGCAGCTCGGGGAGGAACTATGGCTACACCTTC.

The chain couples TRBV28 to TRBJ1-2; tentatively, D is TRBD1 (6 bases). Germline V CDR1 and CDR2: MDHEN, SYDVKM. The CDR3 has 14 residues. V lost 6 bases and J lost 7, with 18 bases in between. In DNA form, the CDR3 reads TGTGCCAGCAGCCAATCAGGGGACGTATTTGGCTACACCTTC. Its translation: CASSQSGDVFGYTF.

This clone was counted a single time. The V and J genes are TRBV7-2 and TRBJ2-5, with 13 bases that match TRBD2. Per the germline V gene, CDR1 is SGHTA and CDR2 is FQGNSA. This CDR3 has 15 amino acids. The trim removed 2 bases at V and 4 bases at J, leaving 1 base unmatched. This chain's CDR3 is CASSLRTSGRETQYF. CDR3 DNA: TGTGCCAGCAGCTTAAGGACTAGCGGGAGAGAGACCCAGTACTTC.

V usage is TRBV7-8 and J usage is TRBJ2-3; TRBD2 matches at 7 bases. The V and J ends lost 5 bases and 3 bases, in that order; junction bases with no gene match: 5. The germline CDR1 and CDR2 sequences are SGHVS and FQNEAQ. The CDR3 contains 14 residues. The chain's CDR3 is CASSGRTRTDTQYF. The CDR3 coding sequence is TGTGCCAGCAGCGGACGGACTAGAACAGATACGCAGTATTTT.

This clone came up once. The rearrangement joins TRBV4-1 to TRBJ2-7; 10 bases are shared with TRBD1. CDR1 and CDR2 from the germline V gene are MGHRA and YSYEKL. The CDR3 has 15 amino acids. After removal of 0 bases from V and 6 bases from J, the junction contained 5 bases not matched to a gene. The CDR3 loop reads CASSQEGTGVGEQYF. The CDR3 nucleotides are TGCGCCAGCAGCCAAGAAGGGACAGGGGTGGGCGAGCAGTACTTC.

The V gene is TRBV7-8, the J gene TRBJ2-7; 8 bases are shared with TRBD2. CDR3 length: 15 amino acids. Trimming at V came to 1 base and at J to 6 bases, leaving 8 bases not matched to a gene. CDR1 and CDR2 from the germline V gene are SGHVS and FQNEAQ. The CDR3 region has the DNA TGTGCCAGCAGCTTAGACACTAGCGGCTGGCCCGAGCAGTACTTC. This gives the protein CASSLDTSGWPEQYF.

J is TRBJ2-2 and V is TRBV3-1 (or the pseudogene TRBV3-2); TRBD1 matches at 7 bases. The CDR3 sequence is 17 residues long. Per germline, CDR1 LGHDT and CDR2 YNNKEL (reference sequence). The V gene end was trimmed by 4 bases and the J gene end by 3 bases; junction bases not matched to a gene: 11. The CDR3 nucleotides are TGTGCCAGCAGCCCAGGATTTCCGGGACAGTACACCGGGGAGCTGTTTTTT. This translates into CASSPGFPGQYTGELFF.

V and J are TRBV6-2 or TRBV6-3 and TRBJ1-3, with D uncertain. The CDR3 has 13 residues. Germline values: CDR1 MNHEY, CDR2 SVGEGT. V was pared by 4 bases and J by 2 bases, with 6 bases between. As DNA, the CDR3 is TGTGCCAGCAGTTCCGGGGCTGGAAACACCATATATTTT. It specifies CASSSGAGNTIYF.

This rearrangement joins TRBV6-5 to TRBJ2-7; a possible D gene is TRBD1 (6 bases). The CDR3 runs to 13 residues. CDR1 is MNHEY and CDR2 is SVGAGI in the germline V gene. The V end lost 3 bases, the J end lost 5 bases, and 11 bases lay between the germline ends. CDR3 residues: CASSYGGRDEQYF. The CDR3 region has the DNA TGTGCCAGCAGTTATGGGGGCAGGGACGAGCAGTACTTC.

The chain recombines TRBV27 with TRBJ2-7; 11 nucleotides line up with TRBD2. Trimming at V came to 0 bases and at J to 2 bases, leaving 18 bases not matched to a gene. This CDR3 contains 21 residues. CDR1 is MNHEY, CDR2 SMNVEV, per germline (reference sequence). CDR3 in amino acids: CASSLSRASASGGPYTYEQYF. In DNA, the CDR3 is TGTGCCAGCAGTTTATCGAGAGCATCCGCTAGCGGGGGGCCCTATACCTACGAGCAGTACTTC.

The chain uses TRBV12-3 or TRBV12-4 and TRBJ1-5; 8 bases align to TRBD1. V shed 8 bases, J shed 7 bases, and the junction held 7 bases outside the gene matches. This CDR3 contains 13 residues. The CDR3 DNA is TGTGCCAGCGCCAGGGGGCTCAGACAGCCCCAGCATTTT. Protein: CASARGLRQPQHF.

The genes are TRBV6-5 and TRBJ1-1, with TRBD1 as a possible D gene (5 bases). Trimming stripped 7 bases from V and 4 bases from J, with 13 bases between. This CDR3 has 13 amino acids. CDR1 and CDR2 (germline): MNHEY, SVGAGI. CDR3: CASTQGTSTEAFF. CDR3 nucleotide sequence: TGTGCCAGCACACAAGGGACGAGCACTGAAGCTTTCTTT.